The source of this T cell receptor beta chain is a study of vaccination and CD4 T cells after COVID-19. Study-wide context: The study collected post-vaccine samples a median about 72 days after dose two, with a range of 14 to 241.

CD4+ T cells that had been cultured provided DNA sequenced with the Oncomine TCR Beta short-read assay. In TCRdb, the PCR reads were re-called with MiXCR into one record per CDR3 protein. Of approximately 14,000 distinct CDR3 sequences in the sample, 30% to 50% were seen once. As for treatment: approximately nine-day PBMC culture with coronavirus spike peptide pools or control peptides (ViraFEST assay). ViraFEST used peptide pools to expand antigen-specific T cells before TCR sequencing. PCR tests turned positive between March and December 2020, before US Alpha, Beta and Delta variants. Following culture for around 9 days, CD4+ T cells were isolated by negative selection. The V and J ends lost 2 bases and 6 bases respectively, with 16 bases between them. This CDR3 has 16 residues. Germline V CDR1 and CDR2: LNHDA, SQIVND (reference sequence). As for this clonotype: The antigen remains undetermined.

J is TRBJ2-2 and V is TRBV19, with no clear D. Sequencing used CD4+ T cells from blood, cultured in vitro. This TCR was recovered from a human donor who had recovered from COVID-19. The CDR3 bases are TGTGCCAGTAGTATAAATCCCCCGGTAGTCCCCGGGGAGCTGTTTTTT. Its protein product is CASSINPPVVPGELFF.